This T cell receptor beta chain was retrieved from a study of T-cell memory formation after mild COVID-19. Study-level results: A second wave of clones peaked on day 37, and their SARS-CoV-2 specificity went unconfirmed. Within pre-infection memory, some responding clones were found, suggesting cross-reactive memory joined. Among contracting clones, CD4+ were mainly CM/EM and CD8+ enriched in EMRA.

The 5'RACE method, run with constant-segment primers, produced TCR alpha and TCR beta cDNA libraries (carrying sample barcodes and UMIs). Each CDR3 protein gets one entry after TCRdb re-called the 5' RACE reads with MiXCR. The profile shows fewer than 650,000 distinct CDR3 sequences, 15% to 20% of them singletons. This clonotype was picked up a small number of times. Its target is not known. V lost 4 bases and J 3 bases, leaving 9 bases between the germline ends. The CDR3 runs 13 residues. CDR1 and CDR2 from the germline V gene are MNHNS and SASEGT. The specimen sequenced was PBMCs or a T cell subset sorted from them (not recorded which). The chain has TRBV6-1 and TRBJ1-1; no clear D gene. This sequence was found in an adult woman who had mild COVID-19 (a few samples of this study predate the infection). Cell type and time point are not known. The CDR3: CASSAQPDTEAFF. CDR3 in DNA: TGTGCCAGCAGTGCCCAACCGGACACTGAAGCTTTCTTT.